The source of this T cell receptor (beta chain) is a study of T cell changes during pregnancy in multiple sclerosis. Germline V CDR1 and CDR2: SEHNR, FQNEAQ (reference sequence). Trimming stripped 5 bases from V and 4 bases from J, with 14 bases between. The CDR3 length is 14 residues. The method was immunoSEQ multiplex PCR; TCRdb's version includes in-frame clones alone and lacks a portion of them. The table has 55,000 to 70,000 clones, roughly nine tenths seen once. Specimen: peripheral blood, collected in the first trimester of pregnancy. This clonotype was obtained from a female donor with multiple sclerosis, enrolled in a pregnancy study. The chain is built from TRBV7-9 and TRBJ1-2; D may be TRBD1 (6 bases). CDR3 in amino acids: CASSDNTGIYGYTF. The CDR3 DNA reads as TGTGCCAGCAGCGACAATACAGGGATCTATGGCTACACCTTC.